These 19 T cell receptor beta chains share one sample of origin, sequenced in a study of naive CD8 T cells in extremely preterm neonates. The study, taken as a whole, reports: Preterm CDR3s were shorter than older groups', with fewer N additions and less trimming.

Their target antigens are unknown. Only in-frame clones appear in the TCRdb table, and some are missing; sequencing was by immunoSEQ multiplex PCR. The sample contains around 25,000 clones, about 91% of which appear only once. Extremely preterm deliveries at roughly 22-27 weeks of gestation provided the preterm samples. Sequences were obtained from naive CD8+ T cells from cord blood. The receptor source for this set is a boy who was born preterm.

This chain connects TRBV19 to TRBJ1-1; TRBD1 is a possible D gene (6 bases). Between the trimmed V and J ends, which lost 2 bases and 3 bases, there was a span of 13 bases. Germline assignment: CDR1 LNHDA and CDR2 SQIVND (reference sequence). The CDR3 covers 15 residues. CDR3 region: CASSIWGPADTEAFF. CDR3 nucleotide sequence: TGTGCCAGTAGTATATGGGGGCCGGCGGACACTGAAGCTTTCTTT.

CDR3 protein: CASSGAYEQYF. CDR3 nucleotide sequence: TGTGCCAGCAGCGGGGCCTACGAGCAGTACTTC. The J gene is TRBJ2-7, the V gene TRBV7-9; no clear D. Trimming took off 5 bases at V and 2 bases at J, with 4 bases between the two ends. The CDR3 has 11 amino acids. Germline V gene lookup returns CDR1 SEHNR and CDR2 FQNEAQ (reference sequence).

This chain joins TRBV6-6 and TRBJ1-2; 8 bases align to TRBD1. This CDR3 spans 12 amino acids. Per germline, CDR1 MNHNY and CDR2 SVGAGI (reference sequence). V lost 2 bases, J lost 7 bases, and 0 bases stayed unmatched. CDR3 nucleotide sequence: TGTGCCAGCAGTTACGGACAGGGTGGCTACACCTTC. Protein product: CASSYGQGGYTF.

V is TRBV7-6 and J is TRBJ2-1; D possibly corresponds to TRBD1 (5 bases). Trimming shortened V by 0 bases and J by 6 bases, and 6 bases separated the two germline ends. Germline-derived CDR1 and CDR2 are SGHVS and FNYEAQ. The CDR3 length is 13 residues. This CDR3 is CASSLATANEQFF. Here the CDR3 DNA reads TGTGCCAGCAGCTTAGCGACAGCCAATGAGCAGTTCTTC. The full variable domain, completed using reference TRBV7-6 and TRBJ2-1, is GAGVSQSPRYKVTKRGQDVALRCDPISGHVSLYWYRQALGQGPEFLTYFNYEAQQDKSGLPNDRFSAERPEGSISTLTIQRTEQRDSAMYRCASSLATANEQFFGPGTRLTVL.

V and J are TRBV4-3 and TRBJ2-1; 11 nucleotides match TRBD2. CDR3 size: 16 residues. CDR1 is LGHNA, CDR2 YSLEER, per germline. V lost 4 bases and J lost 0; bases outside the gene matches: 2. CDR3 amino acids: CASSRLAGSSYNEQFF. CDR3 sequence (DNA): TGCGCCAGCAGCCGACTAGCGGGGAGCTCCTACAATGAGCAGTTCTTC.

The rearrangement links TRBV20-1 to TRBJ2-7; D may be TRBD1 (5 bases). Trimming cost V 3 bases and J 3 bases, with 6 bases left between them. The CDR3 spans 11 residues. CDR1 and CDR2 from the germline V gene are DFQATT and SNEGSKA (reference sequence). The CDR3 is CSASDSYEQYF. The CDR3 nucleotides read TGCAGTGCTAGCGACAGCTACGAGCAGTACTTC.

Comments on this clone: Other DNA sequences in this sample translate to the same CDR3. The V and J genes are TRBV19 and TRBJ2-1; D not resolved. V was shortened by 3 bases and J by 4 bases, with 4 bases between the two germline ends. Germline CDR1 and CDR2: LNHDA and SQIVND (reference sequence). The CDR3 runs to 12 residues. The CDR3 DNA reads TGTGCCAGTAGTATGGGATACAATGAGCAGTTCTTC. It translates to CASSMGYNEQFF. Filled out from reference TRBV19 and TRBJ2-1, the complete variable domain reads DGGITQSPKYLFRKEGQNVTLSCEQNLNHDAMYWYRQDPGQGLRLIYYSQIVNDFQKGDIAEGYSVSREKKESFPLTVTSAQKNPTAFYLCASSMGYNEQFFGPGTRLTVL.

This CDR3 is CASSLLQETQYF. CDR3 bases: TGCGCCAGCAGCTTACTACAAGAGACCCAGTACTTC. J is TRBJ2-5 and V is TRBV5-1; D is uncertain. CDR1 is SGHRS, CDR2 YFSETQ, per germline. The CDR3 is made up of 12 amino acids. Deletions cut 2 bases from V and 2 bases from J, with 4 bases between.

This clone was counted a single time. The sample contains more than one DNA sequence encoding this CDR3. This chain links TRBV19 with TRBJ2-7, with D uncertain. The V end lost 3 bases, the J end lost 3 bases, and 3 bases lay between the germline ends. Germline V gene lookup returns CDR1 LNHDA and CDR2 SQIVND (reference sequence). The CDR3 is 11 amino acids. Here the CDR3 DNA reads TGTGCCAGTAGTATGGGCTACGAGCAGTACTTC. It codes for CASSMGYEQYF.

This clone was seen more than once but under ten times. The CDR3 region is CASSLLAGYEQYF. As DNA, the CDR3 is TGTGCCAGCAGCTTACTAGCGGGGTACGAGCAGTACTTC. The chain is built from TRBV7-2 and TRBJ2-7, with TRBD2 matching 9 bases. The CDR3 spans 13 residues. Trimming cost V 2 bases and J 4 bases; bases outside gene matches: 0. Germline V gene data show CDR1 as SGHTA and CDR2 as FQGNSA.

The CDR3 protein is CASSPGLGYEQYF. The CDR3 region has the DNA TGTGCCAGCAGTCCGGGACTAGGCTACGAGCAGTACTTC. The chain combines TRBV6-4 with TRBJ2-7; 8 bases align to TRBD2. V lost 5 bases and J lost 3; bases outside the gene matches: 3. The CDR3 totals 13 residues. Germline values: CDR1 MRHNA, CDR2 SNTAGT.

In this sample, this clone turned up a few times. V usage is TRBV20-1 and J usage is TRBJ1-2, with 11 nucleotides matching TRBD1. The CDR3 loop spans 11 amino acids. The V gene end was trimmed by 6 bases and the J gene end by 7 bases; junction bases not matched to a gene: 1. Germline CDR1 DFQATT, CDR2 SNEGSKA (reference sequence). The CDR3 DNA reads TGCAGTGCGGGGACAGGGGGTGGCTACACCTTC. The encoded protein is CSAGTGGGYTF.

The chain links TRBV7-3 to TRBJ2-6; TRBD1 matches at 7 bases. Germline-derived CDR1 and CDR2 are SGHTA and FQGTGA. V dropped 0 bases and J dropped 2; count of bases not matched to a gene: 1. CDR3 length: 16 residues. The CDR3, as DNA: TGTGCCAGCAGCTTAACAGGGGGCGCTGGGGCCAACGTCCTGACTTTC. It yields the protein CASSLTGGAGANVLTF.

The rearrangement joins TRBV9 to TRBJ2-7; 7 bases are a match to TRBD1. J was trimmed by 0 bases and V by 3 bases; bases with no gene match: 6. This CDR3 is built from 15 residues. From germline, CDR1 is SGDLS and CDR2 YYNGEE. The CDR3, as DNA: TGTGCCAGCAGCGCAGGGGGTGGCAGCTCCTACGAGCAGTACTTC. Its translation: CASSAGGGSSYEQYF.

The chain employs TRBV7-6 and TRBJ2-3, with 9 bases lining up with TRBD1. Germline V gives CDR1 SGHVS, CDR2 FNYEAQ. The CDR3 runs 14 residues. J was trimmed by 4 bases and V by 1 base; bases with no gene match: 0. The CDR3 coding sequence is TGTGCCAGCAGCTTAGGGACAGGGGCAGATACGCAGTATTTT. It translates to CASSLGTGADTQYF.

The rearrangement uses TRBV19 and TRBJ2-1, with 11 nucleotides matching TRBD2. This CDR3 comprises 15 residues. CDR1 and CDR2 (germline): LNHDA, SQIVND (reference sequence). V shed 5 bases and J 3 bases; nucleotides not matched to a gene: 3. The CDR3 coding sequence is TGTGCCAGTAGTCTGACTAGCGGGGTCTACAATGAGCAGTTCTTC. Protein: CASSLTSGVYNEQFF.

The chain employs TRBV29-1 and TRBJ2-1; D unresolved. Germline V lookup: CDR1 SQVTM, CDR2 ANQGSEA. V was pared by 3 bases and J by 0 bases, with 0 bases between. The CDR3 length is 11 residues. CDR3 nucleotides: TGCAGCGTTGACTCCTACAATGAGCAGTTCTTC. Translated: CSVDSYNEQFF.

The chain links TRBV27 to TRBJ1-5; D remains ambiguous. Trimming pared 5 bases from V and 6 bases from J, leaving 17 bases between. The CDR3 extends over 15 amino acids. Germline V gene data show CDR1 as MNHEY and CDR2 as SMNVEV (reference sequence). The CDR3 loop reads CASSPQEGWGQPQHF. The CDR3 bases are TGTGCCAGCAGTCCCCAGGAGGGTTGGGGTCAGCCCCAGCATTTT.

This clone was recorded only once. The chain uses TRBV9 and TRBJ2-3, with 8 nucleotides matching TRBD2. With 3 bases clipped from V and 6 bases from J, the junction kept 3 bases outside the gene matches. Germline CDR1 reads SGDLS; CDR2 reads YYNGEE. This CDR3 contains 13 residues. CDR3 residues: CASSDLAGDTQYF. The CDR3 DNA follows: TGTGCCAGCAGCGACTTAGCGGGGGATACGCAGTATTTT.